This T cell receptor beta chain comes out of a study of tumor and adjacent non-tumor tissue in lung cancer (dated by TCRdb to about 2018). As for the study more broadly: By cancer type, the cohort comprised about 13 adenocarcinoma patients, 2 squamous cell carcinoma patients and 1 small cell lung cancer patient. Ages among the roughly 15 patients ranged from about 31 to 80 years, there were about ten men and 5 women, and disease was at TNM stage I to III. In total, sequencing yielded 125,075,908 productive TCRbeta reads, which works out to an average of around 4.2 million reads per sample. Bulk TCRbeta repertoires were compared between lung tumor tissue and matched distant non-tumor lung tissue obtained from fewer than 16 lung cancer patients. Some 31 paired specimens, one tumor and one normal lung sample per patient, were profiled by TCRbeta CDR3 sequencing.

General conclusions and limits of the study: With only about 16 patients in the cohort, the authors noted that larger samples and more detailed clinical data are needed. Significantly higher TCR diversity was found in younger patients, and higher tumor TCR diversity was associated with shorter overall and disease-free survival. TCR diversity (inverse Simpson) was significantly higher in tumor than in normal lung tissue (roughly 430 vs 170, P = 0.0075, Mann-Whitney U test). A significantly larger cumulative share of the repertoire was made up by the top 100 clones in normal lung than in tumor tissue. The sequencing platform is not named in the methods, and unique molecular identifiers are not mentioned. Because peripheral blood was not sequenced, the blood TCRbeta repertoires of the lung cancer patients in the study went unexamined.

This clonotype showed up many times. The antigen it binds to is not known. The sample holds no much larger clone one base away, and base qualities are not on file. The library was made by multiplex PCR. For sequencing, an Illumina HiSeq 2500 was employed. TCRbeta libraries were constructed through three rounds of nested PCR with primers (Table S4) according to protocols modified from ARM-PCR. Before sequencing, PCR products of 200-500 bp were excised from the gel and purified with the QIAquick gel extraction kit. From the authors' description of their analysis: Reads were cleaned with Trimmomatic, merged with FLASH into complete CDR3 sequences, and assigned to V(D)J germline segments with MiTCR. Clonal diversity was calculated as the inverse Simpson's index using VDJtools. In-frame sequences lacking a premature stop codon were counted as productive reads. Using fastp trimming at Q25 and MiXCR clonotype assembly, TCRdb reanalyzed the public sequencing data and kept in-frame beta chains. Merged by CDR3 protein, the rows form single entries marked with the most common genes and DNA. The V and J calls here are based on TCRdb, not the publication. The table for this sample lists about 43,000 distinct CDR3 sequences; over 55% of them were counted only once. The top ten clonotypes cover 45% of the sample.

RNA was extracted from bulk unsorted tissue and checked for quality with a NanoDrop ND-1000 and an Agilent 2100. The normal lung samples consisted of distant non-tumor tissue collected more than 3 cm from the tumor edge. All donors had newly diagnosed lung cancer, had not received prior chemotherapy, and were admitted for thoracic surgery in China between August and November 2014. Patients who had received previous radiotherapy or chemotherapy, or who had another concurrent cancer, were excluded from the study. Surgical tissue pieces of about 1-2.2 cm3 were preserved in RNAlater solution and were kept at -80 degrees C until use. V sheds 4 bases and J sheds 7 bases, leaving 17 bases between their ends. There are 14 amino acids in the CDR3, from cysteine to phenylalanine inclusive. The entry retains the CDR3 DNA only, 42 bases that are in frame from base 1. CDR1 and CDR2 were assigned from the germline V gene (reference sequence) as WNHNN and SYGVQD.

The sequenced material came from distant non-tumor lung tissue. The clonotype originates from a middle-aged man with non-small cell lung cancer. The sequence is built from TRBV10-1 and TRBJ2-7; a tentative D call is TRBD1 (6 bases match). The nucleotides read TGCGCCAGCAGTGTGAGGGGGAGCGATGGGGAGCAGTACTTC. Translated, this is CASSVRGSDGEQYF.